This TCR beta chain emerged from a study of post-analysis software for immune sequencing data. In the study overall: The cohort encompassed relapsing-remitting, secondary progressive and progressive-relapsing multiple sclerosis disease courses. Study findings and constraints: Normalized Chao1 diversity was significantly reduced in patients versus controls. TRBV segments more frequent in patients than in controls numbered several and included TRBV5-6, TRBV5-1 and TRBV20-1.

CDR1 and CDR2 (germline): SGHRS, YFSETQ. The length of the CDR3 is 14 residues. Comments on this clonotype: The antigen is unknown.

Incorporated into the TCR beta cDNA libraries were unique molecular identifiers, which served to reduce PCR and sequencing biases. MiXCR was run by TCRdb on the PCR reads, yielding one entry per CDR3 protein. The table includes about 200,000 distinct CDR3 sequences, roughly 28% detected once. The chain combines TRBV5-1 with TRBJ2-7; 7 nucleotides line up with TRBD1. The end of the DNA aligns better with TRBJ2-4, so the J call may be wrong. The source material was blood. This receptor was taken from a girl aged 2-17 years with multiple sclerosis. CDR3 sequence (DNA): TGCGCCAGCAGCTTCGTGGGGACAGAAAACATTCAGTACTTC. As protein: CASSFVGTENIQYF.